The 29 T cell receptor beta chains given below trace back to one sample, sequenced in a study of T cell changes during pregnancy in multiple sclerosis. Clones were sequenced by immunoSEQ multiplex PCR, and TCRdb holds only the in-frame ones, with some missing. The top ten hold just under 0.5% of the sample, which has roughly 40,000 clones, 75% to 95% seen once. The starting material was CD4+ T cells from peripheral blood mononuclear cells, obtained in the second trimester of pregnancy. All receptors come from a female donor in good health, enrolled as a control in a pregnancy study.

In DNA form, the CDR3 reads TGTGCCATCAGTGGGGCCTCAGAGCAGTACTTC. Its protein product is CAISGASEQYF. The J gene is TRBJ2-7, the V gene TRBV10-3, with no clear D. Germline V CDR1 and CDR2: ENHRY, SYGVKD. This CDR3 region has 11 residues. V lost 4 bases to trimming and J lost 7 bases, with 8 bases between them.

The CDR3 here is CASSLGGVEGYTF. CDR3 DNA: TGTGCCAGCAGCTTGGGGGGGGTGGAGGGCTACACCTTC. The chain combines TRBV7-9 with TRBJ1-2; D may be TRBD1 (5 bases). Trimming shortened V by 3 bases and J by 8 bases, and 13 bases separated the two germline ends. Germline lookup yields CDR1 SEHNR and CDR2 FQNEAQ (reference sequence). CDR3 length: 13 amino acids.

V and J are TRBV2 and TRBJ1-1; 9 nucleotides match TRBD1. V shed 4 bases, J shed 10 bases, and the junction held 4 bases outside the gene matches. Looked up from germline, CDR1 is SNHLY and CDR2 is FYNNEI. There are 12 residues in the CDR3. The CDR3 sequence is CASSGQGGRAFF. The CDR3 DNA sequence: TGTGCCAGCAGTGGACAGGGGGGACGAGCTTTCTTT.

The chain uses TRBV7-3 and TRBJ2-1; D remains ambiguous. The CDR3 spans 13 residues. Germline V gene lookup returns CDR1 SGHTA and CDR2 FQGTGA. The V gene lost 1 base and the J gene lost 5 bases, with 6 bases spanning the gap. In DNA form, the CDR3 reads TGTGCCAGCAGCTTAATCAGTAACAATGAGCAGTTCTTC. Translated, it gives CASSLISNNEQFF.

The V call is TRBV2, the J call TRBJ2-5; 9 bases agree with TRBD2. CDR3 length equals 17 residues. Germline loops: CDR1 SNHLY, CDR2 FYNNEI. Germline trimming cut 0 bases from V and 4 bases from J; bases unmatched to any gene: 9. The CDR3 DNA reads as TGTGCCAGCAGTGAAGCGCTTAGGCGGGGGGGTAGAGAGACCCAGTACTTC. Residues: CASSEALRRGGRETQYF.

This chain connects TRBV13 to TRBJ1-2; possibly TRBD1 for D (6 bases). The CDR3 runs 15 residues. Per germline, CDR1 PRHDT and CDR2 FYEKMQ (reference sequence). V lost 5 bases and J lost 0, with 13 bases in between. This chain's CDR3 is CASSPGDTPNYGYTF. The DNA for the CDR3 is TGTGCCAGCAGCCCAGGGGACACCCCTAACTATGGCTACACCTTC.

This chain connects TRBV11-2 to TRBJ2-1; maybe TRBD2 (6 bases). Trimming shortened V by 5 bases and J by 0 bases, and 14 bases separated the two germline ends. This CDR3 is built from 16 residues. The germline CDR1 and CDR2 sequences are SGHAT and FQNNGV. CDR3 nucleotides: TGTGCCAGCAGCCTCGCGGGAAGGCTCTCCTACAATGAGCAGTTCTTC. Encoded protein: CASSLAGRLSYNEQFF. Based on the CDR3 plus reference TRBV11-2 and TRBJ2-1, the full variable domain is EAGVAQSPRYKIIEKRQSVAFWCNPISGHATLYWYQQILGQGPKLLIQFQNNGVVDDSQLPKDRFSAERLKGVDSTLKIQPAKLEDSAVYLCASSLAGRLSYNEQFFGPGTRLTVL.

V gene TRBV9 combines with J gene TRBJ2-5; TRBD2 aligns across 8 bases. CDR3 length: 17 amino acids. Germline V gene sequence: CDR1 SGDLS, CDR2 YYNGEE. The V and J ends lost 0 bases and 2 bases, in that order; junction bases with no gene match: 9. CDR3 in DNA: TGTGCCAGCAGCGTAGGGCTAGCGGGCCTGGGGCAAGAGACCCAGTACTTC. Translated: CASSVGLAGLGQETQYF.

This chain connects TRBV29-1 to TRBJ1-5, with 9 bases matching TRBD1. The CDR3 runs to 14 residues. V gave up 7 bases and J gave up 4 bases; unmatched junction bases: 8. Germline lookup yields CDR1 SQVTM and CDR2 ANQGSEA. CDR3 sequence (DNA): TGCAGCGCCTCCGGGACAGGGAGTAATCAGCCCCAGCATTTT. Its translation is CSASGTGSNQPQHF.

The rearrangement uses TRBV6-6 and TRBJ2-7, with D hard to call. Germline CDR1 is MNHNY and CDR2 is SVGAGI (reference sequence). This CDR3 contains 12 residues. The ends were cut back, 5 bases at V and 0 bases at J, with 5 bases in the middle. CDR3 residues: CASSPGSYEQYF. In DNA, the CDR3 is TGTGCCAGCAGTCCCGGCTCCTACGAGCAGTACTTC.

This rearrangement joins TRBV5-6 to TRBJ2-2, with TRBD1 as a possible D gene (5 bases). V lost 0 bases and J lost 10, with 7 bases in between. The CDR3 is 12 residues long. The germline CDR1 and CDR2 sequences are SGHDT and YYEEEE. CDR3 bases: TGTGCCAGCAGCTTGGGGGGCGTGGAGCTGTTTTTT. It yields the protein CASSLGGVELFF. The full variable domain, with the rest looked up from reference TRBV5-6 and TRBJ2-2, is DAGVTQSPTHLIKTRGQQVTLRCSPKSGHDTVSWYQQALGQGPQFIFQYYEEEERQRGNFPDRFSGHQFPNYSSELNVNALLLGDSALYLCASSLGGVELFFGEGSRLTVL.

The chain links TRBV11-2 to TRBJ2-7; TRBD1 matches at 11 bases. CDR3 length: 14 residues. V lost 7 bases, J lost 5 bases, and 7 bases stayed unmatched. Germline CDR1 is SGHAT and CDR2 is FQNNGV. CDR3 loop: CASTPGTGGNEQYF. DNA for the CDR3: TGTGCCAGCACCCCCGGGACAGGGGGTAACGAGCAGTACTTC.

The chain combines TRBV6-6 with TRBJ1-4; 8 bases map to TRBD1. Unmatched junction bases numbered 7, after V lost 5 bases and J lost 8 bases. CDR3 length equals 14 residues. CDR1 is MNHNY, CDR2 SVGAGI, per germline (reference sequence). The CDR3 region is CASSPQGAGEKLFF. CDR3 DNA: TGTGCCAGCAGTCCTCAGGGGGCGGGGGAAAAACTGTTTTTT.

The V gene is TRBV7-2, the J gene TRBJ1-2; maybe TRBD1 (6 bases). CDR3 length equals 16 residues. Germline-derived CDR1 and CDR2 are SGHTA and FQGNSA. Trimming took 1 base from V and 6 from J, leaving 18 bases between them. The CDR3 is CASSLVGGAGENGYTF. The CDR3 nucleotides are TGTGCCAGCAGCTTAGTGGGAGGGGCAGGGGAAAATGGCTACACCTTC.

V gene TRBV27 combines with J gene TRBJ1-1; possible D gene TRBD1, 5 bases. The germline V and J ends were trimmed by 8 bases and 0 bases, with 13 bases remaining between them. The CDR3 sequence is 14 residues long. The germline V gene has CDR1 MNHEY and CDR2 SMNVEV (reference sequence). CDR3 residues: CASRPPGLNTEAFF. CDR3 in DNA: TGTGCCAGCCGCCCGCCAGGGCTGAACACTGAAGCTTTCTTT.

This clone has at least ten counts. The chain employs TRBV7-2 and TRBJ2-7; TRBD2 agrees at 9 bases. The V gene end was trimmed by 2 bases and the J gene end by 0 bases; junction bases not matched to a gene: 5. This CDR3 has 16 amino acids. The germline V gene encodes CDR1 SGHTA and CDR2 FQGNSA. CDR3 amino acids: CASSLYETSGSYEQYF. CDR3 coding DNA: TGTGCCAGCAGCTTATACGAGACTAGCGGCTCCTACGAGCAGTACTTC.

The chain has TRBV7-3 and TRBJ1-3; 7 bases are a match to TRBD1. With 0 bases clipped from V and 4 bases from J, the junction kept 3 bases outside the gene matches. Germline loops: CDR1 SGHTA, CDR2 FQGTGA. The CDR3 spans 15 residues. The CDR3 spells CASSLTGGAGNTIYF. CDR3 nucleotide sequence: TGTGCCAGCAGCTTAACAGGGGGCGCCGGAAACACCATATATTTT. The full variable domain, with the rest looked up from reference TRBV7-3 and TRBJ1-3, is GAGVSQTPSNKVTEKGKYVELRCDPISGHTALYWYRQSLGQGPEFLIYFQGTGAADDSGLPNDRFFAVRPEGSVSTLKIQRTERGDSAVYLCASSLTGGAGNTIYFGEGSWLTVV.

The rearrangement joins TRBV7-9 to TRBJ2-3, with D perhaps matching TRBD2 (5 bases). CDR3 length: 18 residues. Trimming cost V 2 bases and J 10 bases, with 28 bases left between them. CDR1 SEHNR and CDR2 FQNEAQ come from the germline V gene (reference sequence). The CDR3 protein is CASSLRVAGRDRRSPQYF. CDR3 in DNA: TGTGCCAGCAGCTTACGAGTCGCCGGACGGGATCGACGGTCACCGCAGTATTTT.

V usage is TRBV10-3 and J usage is TRBJ1-2, with a tentative D call TRBD1 (6 bases). V lost 7 bases, J lost 7 bases, and 16 bases lay in between. Germline V CDR1 and CDR2: ENHRY, SYGVKD. The length of the CDR3 is 13 residues. CDR3 loop: CAINLSGDGGYTF. DNA of the CDR3: TGTGCCATCAATTTGTCAGGGGACGGTGGCTACACCTTC.

V is TRBV2 and J is TRBJ1-5; the match to TRBD1 covers 8 bases. Losses at the gene ends were 5 bases for V and 7 bases for J; bases not matched to a gene: 4. CDR1 is SNHLY and CDR2 is FYNNEI in the germline V gene. The CDR3 spans 13 residues. The chain's CDR3 is CASSQGAGQPQHF. CDR3 sequence (DNA): TGTGCCAGCAGTCAGGGGGCAGGACAGCCCCAGCATTTT.

This chain connects TRBV11-2 to TRBJ2-7; TRBD1 is a possible D gene (6 bases). Trimming shortened V by 1 base and J by 4 bases, and 17 bases separated the two germline ends. CDR3 length equals 16 residues. Per the germline V gene, CDR1 is SGHAT and CDR2 is FQNNGV. The CDR3 region is CASSLGTDRRPYEQYF. The CDR3 DNA is TGTGCCAGCAGCTTAGGGACAGACCGCCGGCCTTACGAGCAGTACTTC.

V usage is TRBV18 and J usage is TRBJ2-3; 7 nucleotides line up with TRBD2. The CDR3 length is 17 residues. CDR1 KGHSH and CDR2 LQKENI come from the germline V gene. J was trimmed by 3 bases and V by 2 bases; bases with no gene match: 11. CDR3 loop: CASSPLWERGRTDTQYF. CDR3 DNA: TGTGCCAGCTCACCATTATGGGAGCGGGGTAGGACAGATACGCAGTATTTT.

This clone was counted between two and nine times. The chain recombines TRBV15 with TRBJ2-5; TRBD2 agrees at 7 bases. In germline, CDR1 is LNHNV, CDR2 YYDKDF (reference sequence). The CDR3 loop spans 14 amino acids. With V trimmed by 0 bases and J by 4 bases, 2 bases remained unmatched. The CDR3 DNA sequence: TGTGCCACCAGCAGAGATGGGGGGGTAGAGACCCAGTACTTC. It encodes CATSRDGGVETQYF.

This chain uses TRBV6-5 with TRBJ2-7; D possibly corresponds to TRBD2 (7 bases). CDR3 length: 15 residues. The V end lost 0 bases, the J end lost 2 bases, and 11 bases lay between the germline ends. CDR1 is MNHEY, CDR2 SVGAGI, per germline. CDR3 loop: CASSYSGGAPYEQYF. CDR3 bases: TGTGCCAGCAGTTACTCTGGGGGGGCCCCCTACGAGCAGTACTTC.

The chain is built from TRBV4-2 and TRBJ1-2; perhaps TRBD1 as D (5 bases). Trimming cost V 3 bases and J 4 bases, with 6 bases left between them. The CDR3 runs to 12 residues. Germline V gene data show CDR1 as LGHNA and CDR2 as YNFKEQ. CDR3 residues: CASSQDIYGYTF. The CDR3, as DNA: TGTGCCAGCAGCCAGGACATCTATGGCTACACCTTC.

The CDR3 is CASSLGWLANSSLYEQYF. The CDR3 DNA is TGTGCCAGCAGCTTAGGCTGGCTAGCGAATTCCAGTCTCTACGAGCAGTACTTC. The chain is built from TRBV13 and TRBJ2-7; TRBD2 might be the D (6 bases). The V end lost 0 bases, the J end lost 3 bases, and 21 bases lay between the germline ends. CDR3 length: 18 amino acids. Germline assignment: CDR1 PRHDT and CDR2 FYEKMQ (reference sequence).

The gene calls are TRBV28 and TRBJ2-5; no definite D call. The CDR3 covers 15 residues. Trimming stripped 3 bases from V and 5 bases from J, with 16 bases between. Germline values: CDR1 MDHEN, CDR2 SYDVKM. The CDR3 region is CASSFGVGKRETQYF. The CDR3 DNA sequence: TGTGCCAGCAGTTTCGGAGTCGGCAAGAGGGAGACCCAGTACTTC. The full variable domain, with the rest looked up from reference TRBV28 and TRBJ2-5, is DVKVTQSSRYLVKRTGEKVFLECVQDMDHENMFWYRQDPGLGLRLIYFSYDVKMKEKGDIPEGYSVSREKKERFSLILESASTNQTSMYLCASSFGVGKRETQYFGPGTRLLVL.

This clone was counted a single time. The chain couples TRBV28 to TRBJ2-1; 9 nucleotides line up with TRBD2. This CDR3 is built from 16 residues. The trim removed 2 bases at V and 6 bases at J, leaving 8 bases unmatched. Germline values: CDR1 MDHEN, CDR2 SYDVKM. The CDR3 DNA reads as TGTGCCAGCAGTTTACCGGGCGGGAGGGCGGGCAATGAGCAGTTCTTC. It specifies CASSLPGGRAGNEQFF.

With respect to this clone: A junction end diverges from the germline sequence, so it may reflect a read error. The chain combines TRBV11-2 with TRBJ2-7; 8 nucleotides agree with TRBD2. CDR1 SGHAT and CDR2 FQNNGV come from the germline V gene. The CDR3 loop spans 12 amino acids. As DNA, the CDR3 is TGTGCCAGCAGCACCGGACTAGCAGGCCAGATCTTC. Protein: CASSTGLAGQIF.